The 24 T cell receptor beta chains given below trace back to one sample, sequenced in a study of blood T cell repertoires in COVID-19 (TCRdb year 2020). Library construction relied on the immunoSEQ multiplex PCR assay. What TCRdb holds here is the immuneACCESS table cut down to in-frame rearrangements. Part of the clones is not present; checked against another copy, under half of the missing clones reflect an unresolved V gene, and the others are unexplained. This sample holds some 260,000 clones; 82% were observed only once. 4.5% to 6% of the sample lies in the top ten. What was sequenced was peripheral blood. Every receptor here comes from a woman of 80 years or more with active or convalescent COVID-19.

V is TRBV5-1 and J is TRBJ2-7, with 10 bases identical to TRBD2. Losses at the gene ends were 2 bases for V and 7 bases for J; bases not matched to a gene: 18. The CDR3 covers 18 residues. CDR1 and CDR2 from the germline V gene are SGHRS and YFSETQ. Here the CDR3 reads CASSFGAVVAGGQEEQYF. In DNA form, the CDR3 reads TGCGCCAGCAGCTTTGGGGCCGTCGTAGCGGGGGGACAGGAAGAGCAGTACTTC.

The V call is TRBV5-6, the J call TRBJ1-3; no clear D. Trimming removed 0 bases at V and 4 bases at J, with 11 bases between. The V gene's germline CDR1 is SGHDT and CDR2 YYEEEE. The CDR3 covers 15 residues. CDR3 in amino acids: CASSLGGEFGNTIYF. Written as DNA, the CDR3 is TGTGCCAGCAGCTTGGGGGGAGAGTTCGGAAACACCATATATTTT.

V gene TRBV10-1 combines with J gene TRBJ2-5; D call uncertain. Per the germline V gene, CDR1 is WNHNN and CDR2 is SYGVQD (reference sequence). The CDR3 is 12 amino acids. The ends were cut back, 3 bases at V and 5 bases at J, with 7 bases in the middle. The CDR3 DNA sequence: TGCGCCAGCAGTGATCTTCGGGAGACCCAGTACTTC. Encoded protein: CASSDLRETQYF.

The chain employs TRBV2 and TRBJ2-4; 7 bases map to TRBD2. V lost 10 bases, J lost 8 bases, and 5 bases stayed unmatched. The CDR3 loop spans 11 amino acids. Germline values: CDR1 SNHLY, CDR2 FYNNEI. The CDR3 sequence is CATSAGDIQYF. The DNA of the CDR3 is TGTGCCACCTCGGCGGGGGACATTCAGTACTTC. Drawing the rest from reference TRBV2 and TRBJ2-4, the complete variable domain is EPEVTQTPSHQVTQMGQEVILRCVPISNHLYFYWYRQILGQKVEFLVSFYNNEISEKSEIFDDQFSVERPDGSNFTLKIRSTKLEDSAMYFCATSAGDIQYFGAGTRLSVL.

This CDR3 is CASRGIGREASTEAFF. The DNA of the CDR3 is TGTGCCAGCAGGGGGATCGGCAGGGAAGCTAGCACTGAAGCTTTCTTT. The chain recombines TRBV2 with TRBJ1-1, with D perhaps matching TRBD1 (5 bases). Germline lookup yields CDR1 SNHLY and CDR2 FYNNEI. The CDR3 sequence is 16 residues long. V dropped 6 bases and J dropped 4 bases, with 21 bases sitting between them.

This chain links TRBV28 with TRBJ1-1, with a tentative D call TRBD1 (6 bases). The V gene's germline CDR1 is MDHEN and CDR2 SYDVKM. Trimming pared 1 base from V and 5 bases from J, leaving 14 bases between. The CDR3 loop spans 15 amino acids. The CDR3 bases are TGTGCCAGCAGTTTATTCGGGGCCCAGGGGACTGAAGCTTTCTTT. Its translation: CASSLFGAQGTEAFF. Supplemented by reference TRBV28 and TRBJ1-1, the full variable domain reads DVKVTQSSRYLVKRTGEKVFLECVQDMDHENMFWYRQDPGLGLRLIYFSYDVKMKEKGDIPEGYSVSREKKERFSLILESASTNQTSMYLCASSLFGAQGTEAFFGQGTRLTVV.

This sequence joins TRBV30 and TRBJ1-2; 8 bases line up with TRBD1. Germline V lookup: CDR1 GTSNPN, CDR2 SVGIG (reference sequence). The junction had 17 bases not matched to a gene; V was cut back by 4 bases and J by 7 bases. This CDR3 comprises 16 residues. This CDR3 reads CAWNTKGTGIIRGYTF. CDR3 in DNA: TGTGCCTGGAATACTAAAGGGACAGGTATAATTCGTGGCTACACCTTC.

The chain combines TRBV5-4 with TRBJ2-7; D uncertain. The germline CDR1 and CDR2 sequences are SGHNT and YYREEE (reference sequence). The CDR3 contains 15 residues. V was trimmed by 0 bases and J by 0 bases, leaving 10 bases between them. This CDR3 reads CASSLGPPGSYEQYF. CDR3 bases: TGTGCCAGCAGCTTGGGCCCCCCAGGCTCCTACGAGCAGTACTTC.

This chain uses TRBV29-1 with TRBJ1-1; 8 bases agree with TRBD1. Unmatched junction bases numbered 4, after V lost 3 bases and J lost 4 bases. CDR3 length: 13 amino acids. The germline V gene has CDR1 SQVTM and CDR2 ANQGSEA. CDR3 bases: TGCAGCGTTGATGGTACAGGGGGCACTGAAGCTTTCTTT. It yields the protein CSVDGTGGTEAFF.

Concerning this clone itself: The same CDR3 arises from other DNA sequences in this sample as well. The chain carries TRBV3-1 (or the pseudogene TRBV3-2) and TRBJ1-3, with D unclear. The CDR3 runs to 13 residues. Looked up from germline, CDR1 is LGHDT and CDR2 is YNNKEL (reference sequence). Trimming took off 1 base at V and 4 bases at J, with 5 bases between the two ends. The CDR3 sequence: CASSQAGGNTIYF. Written as DNA, the CDR3 is TGTGCCAGCAGCCAAGCAGGCGGAAACACCATATATTTT.

The chain links TRBV2 to TRBJ2-1; 7 bases are shared with TRBD2. The CDR3 runs 14 residues. With 3 bases clipped from V and 14 bases from J, the junction kept 13 bases outside the gene matches. In germline, CDR1 is SNHLY, CDR2 FYNNEI. DNA of the CDR3: TGTGCCAGCAGTGAGTCTGGAGCGGGGCCTGGGAAGTTCTTC. This sequence encodes CASSESGAGPGKFF.

V and J are TRBV28 and TRBJ1-1; TRBD1 matches at 9 bases. This CDR3 is built from 15 residues. J was trimmed by 1 base and V by 5 bases; bases with no gene match: 5. In germline, CDR1 is MDHEN, CDR2 SYDVKM. The CDR3 bases are TGTGCCAGCAGTCCATGGACAGGGGAGAACACTGAAGCTTTCTTT. Translated, it gives CASSPWTGENTEAFF.

V gene TRBV11-3 combines with J gene TRBJ2-7, with 7 positions matching TRBD2. Per germline, CDR1 SGHNT and CDR2 YENEEA. The CDR3 is made up of 17 amino acids. J gave up 3 bases and V 3 bases, and 14 bases lay outside the gene matches. The CDR3 region is CASSFSREGKGYYEQYF. The CDR3 nucleotides read TGTGCCAGCAGCTTTAGTAGGGAGGGGAAGGGTTACTACGAGCAGTACTTC.

The J gene is TRBJ1-2, the V gene TRBV5-1; a possible D gene is TRBD1 (5 bases). The CDR3 is 12 residues long. CDR1 SGHRS and CDR2 YFSETQ come from the germline V gene. The germline V and J ends were trimmed by 4 bases and 8 bases, with 12 bases remaining between them. The CDR3 loop is CASSPGEPGYTF. The CDR3 DNA is TGCGCCAGCAGCCCGGGGGAGCCCGGCTACACCTTC.

The V and J genes are TRBV2 and TRBJ1-5; 7 bases are a match to TRBD1. Trimming took 7 bases from V and 6 from J; bases not matched to a gene: 15. The length of the CDR3 is 16 residues. Looked up from germline, CDR1 is SNHLY and CDR2 is FYNNEI. CDR3 sequence (DNA): TGTGCCAGCACCCCGTTTGTAGGGGGCGCGGGTCAGCCCCAGCATTTT. This gives the protein CASTPFVGGAGQPQHF. Drawing the rest from reference TRBV2 and TRBJ1-5, the complete variable domain is EPEVTQTPSHQVTQMGQEVILRCVPISNHLYFYWYRQILGQKVEFLVSFYNNEISEKSEIFDDQFSVERPDGSNFTLKIRSTKLEDSAMYFCASTPFVGGAGQPQHFGDGTRLSIL.

This clone was picked up a small number of times. This chain links TRBV6-6 with TRBJ2-2; 8 nucleotides line up with TRBD2. This CDR3 is 16 amino acids long. V lost 3 bases to trimming and J lost 7 bases; unmatched junction nucleotides: 10. Germline V gene sequence: CDR1 MNHNY, CDR2 SVGAGI (reference sequence). CDR3 amino acids: CASSYISPGLVGELFF. The CDR3, as DNA: TGTGCCAGCAGTTATATCTCGCCGGGACTAGTCGGGGAGCTGTTTTTT.

This chain links TRBV3-1 (or the pseudogene TRBV3-2) with TRBJ1-1; 9 bases are a match to TRBD1. This CDR3 contains 16 residues. V lost 4 bases to trimming and J lost 14 bases; unmatched junction nucleotides: 20. Germline CDR1 and CDR2: LGHDT and YNNKEL (reference sequence). The CDR3 DNA is TGTGCCAGCAGCCCCCTGAGGTCCGGGACAGGGTTGAGGTGGTTCTTT. Amino acid sequence: CASSPLRSGTGLRWFF.

This clone was seen a few times. The CDR3 loop reads CASSTTGTSGNNEQFF. CDR3 coding DNA: TGTGCCAGCAGCACAACCGGGACTAGCGGCAACAATGAGCAGTTCTTC. This chain links TRBV27 with TRBJ2-1, with TRBD2 matching over 11 bases. This CDR3 is built from 16 residues. Germline V gene data show CDR1 as MNHEY and CDR2 as SMNVEV (reference sequence). V trimming: 6 bases; J trimming: 5 bases; junction bases outside the gene matches: 9.

The V call is TRBV18, the J call TRBJ1-1; TRBD1 agrees at 12 bases. The J segment lost 4 bases and the V segment lost 3 bases, leaving 6 bases of the junction unmatched. The CDR3 has 16 amino acids. Germline assignment: CDR1 KGHSH and CDR2 LQKENI. The CDR3 loop is CASSPRDRGRITEAFF. The CDR3 DNA reads TGTGCCAGCTCACCCCGGGACAGGGGGCGAATCACTGAAGCTTTCTTT.

The V and J genes are TRBV6-5 and TRBJ1-3; tentatively, D is TRBD1 (5 bases). Trimming took off 6 bases at V and 4 bases at J, with 7 bases between the two ends. In germline, CDR1 is MNHEY, CDR2 SVGAGI. There are 12 residues in the CDR3. Here the CDR3 reads CASSPGGNTIYF. CDR3 nucleotides: TGTGCCAGCAGCCCAGGGGGAAACACCATATATTTT.

J is TRBJ2-2 and V is TRBV11-1, with D hard to call. CDR1 and CDR2 (germline): SGHAT, FQDESV (reference sequence). V lost 1 base, J lost 0 bases, and 6 bases lay in between. The CDR3 totals 15 residues. The CDR3 DNA is TGTGCCAGCAGCTTAGGGCCAGCGAACACCGGGGAGCTGTTTTTT. It translates to CASSLGPANTGELFF.

This clone was detected a few times. CDR3 DNA sequence: TGTGCCAGCAGCTTAGGAGGACAGGGGGCCCACGGCTACACCTTC. Translated: CASSLGGQGAHGYTF. J is TRBJ1-2 and V is TRBV7-9; 11 nucleotides match TRBD1. The CDR3 runs 15 residues. Per germline, CDR1 SEHNR and CDR2 FQNEAQ (reference sequence). Trimming took 1 base from V and 8 from J; bases not matched to a gene: 6.

This chain links TRBV28 with TRBJ2-3; 13 positions agree with TRBD2. The V segment lost 4 bases and the J segment 6 bases; nucleotides outside the gene matches: 13. There are 18 residues in the CDR3. The germline V gene has CDR1 MDHEN and CDR2 SYDVKM. CDR3 amino acids: CASSYGTSGIPVWDTQYF. The CDR3, as DNA: TGTGCCAGCAGTTACGGGACTAGCGGGATCCCTGTATGGGATACGCAGTATTTT.

This clone was found a few times. The CDR3 region is CASSSNRGSLHF. The CDR3 bases are TGTGCCAGCAGCTCAAACAGGGGAAGCCTCCACTTT. The chain links TRBV3-1 (or the pseudogene TRBV3-2) to TRBJ1-6; TRBD1 matches at 7 bases. The CDR3 is made up of 12 amino acids. Germline V gene sequence: CDR1 LGHDT, CDR2 YNNKEL (reference sequence). The V and J ends lost 5 bases and 15 bases, in that order; junction bases with no gene match: 7.